This T cell receptor (beta chain) was captured by sequencing in a study of cytomegalovirus exposure and HLA in healthy donors. Germline CDR1 SGHRS, CDR2 YFSETQ. V was clipped by 0 bases and J by 0 bases, with 6 bases between them. The CDR3 runs 14 residues. Amplification used 60 Vbeta primers and 13 Jbeta primers. Here immunoSEQ multiplex PCR was the method, and the copy in TCRdb shows in-frame clones only, minus some. The sample lists about 160,000 clones; 68% were seen once. The V call is TRBV5-1, the J call TRBJ1-1, with unresolved D. The sequenced sample was PBMCs. This clonotype was obtained from a woman between 35 and 50 years old in good health and CMV-seropositive. The CDR3 loop reads CASSLDSLNTEAFF. CDR3 in DNA: TGCGCCAGCAGCTTGGACAGTTTGAACACTGAAGCTTTCTTT.